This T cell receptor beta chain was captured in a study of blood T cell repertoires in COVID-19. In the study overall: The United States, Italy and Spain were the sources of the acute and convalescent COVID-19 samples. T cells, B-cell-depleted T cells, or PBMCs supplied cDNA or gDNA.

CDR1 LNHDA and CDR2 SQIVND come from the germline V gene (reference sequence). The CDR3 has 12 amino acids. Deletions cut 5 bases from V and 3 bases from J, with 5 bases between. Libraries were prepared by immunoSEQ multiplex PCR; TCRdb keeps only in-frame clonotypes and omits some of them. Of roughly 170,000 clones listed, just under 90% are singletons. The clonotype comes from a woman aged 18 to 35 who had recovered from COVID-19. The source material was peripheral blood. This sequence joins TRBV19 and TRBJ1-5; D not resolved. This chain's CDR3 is CASSRYNQPQHF. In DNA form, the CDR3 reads TGTGCCAGTAGTCGGTACAATCAGCCCCAGCATTTT.